A selection of T cell receptor beta chains follows, all from one sample in a study of T cells after yellow fever vaccination. TCRdb re-derived calls from the 5' RACE reads in MiXCR, one entry per CDR3 protein. Among under 700,000 distinct CDR3 sequences listed, around a sixth were seen once. The material sequenced was PBMCs, taken less than 6 days after the first yellow fever vaccination. These receptors were taken from a man between 18 and 35 years old who received the YFV17D yellow fever vaccine. CDR3s include the opening cysteine and the closing phenylalanine or tryptophan. A D gene is named only where the DNA matches it firmly. Size values are once, few and many counts, or a class for expanded clones, and some rows have none.

clone_size: -
j_call: TRBJ2-5
d_call: -
v_call: TRBV11-2
cdr3_nt: TGTGCCAGCAGCCCCAACGAGGGAGGTTGGACCCAGTACTTC
cdr3_aa: CASSPNEGGWTQYF

clone_size: few
j_call: TRBJ2-1
d_call: -
v_call: TRBV29-1
cdr3_nt: TGCAGCGTTGACCGGACAGATAGCTCCTACAATGAGCAGTTCTTC
cdr3_aa: CSVDRTDSSYNEQFF

clone_size: -
j_call: TRBJ2-5
d_call: TRBD1
v_call: TRBV6-2/TRBV6-3
cdr3_nt: TGTGCCAGCAGTTACCTCCCGACAGGGAACCAAGAGACCCAGTACTTC
cdr3_aa: CASSYLPTGNQETQYF

clone_size: few
j_call: TRBJ1-2
d_call: -
v_call: TRBV29-1
cdr3_nt: TGCAGCGCTGGGGACAACGGGAGCTACACCTTC
cdr3_aa: CSAGDNGSYTF

clone_size: few
j_call: TRBJ1-5
d_call: -
v_call: TRBV18
cdr3_nt: TGTGCCAGCTCACCACCAGGGACCAATCAGCCCCAGCATTTT
cdr3_aa: CASSPPGTNQPQHF

clone_size: few
j_call: TRBJ1-5
d_call: TRBD1
v_call: TRBV7-9
cdr3_nt: TGTGCCACCCAGGGACAGGGGAATCAGCCCCAGCATTTT
cdr3_aa: CATQGQGNQPQHF

clone_size: -
j_call: TRBJ2-7
d_call: -
v_call: TRBV5-1
cdr3_nt: TGCGCCAGCAGCTTGGGACATGACTACGAGCAGTACTTC
cdr3_aa: CASSLGHDYEQYF

clone_size: -
j_call: TRBJ2-3
d_call: -
v_call: TRBV6-1
cdr3_nt: TGTGCCAGCAGGACCATCCAGACCACAGATACGCAGTATTTT
cdr3_aa: CASRTIQTTDTQYF

clone_size: few
j_call: TRBJ2-5
d_call: TRBD1
v_call: TRBV12-3/TRBV12-4
cdr3_nt: TGTGCCAGCAGTTCGGGACAGTTGGAGGCCCAGTACTTC
cdr3_aa: CASSSGQLEAQYF

clone_size: -
j_call: TRBJ1-2
d_call: -
v_call: TRBV27
cdr3_nt: TGTGCCAGCAGTTTAAGCGGCCTGGGACCTAACTATGGCTACACCTTC
cdr3_aa: CASSLSGLGPNYGYTF

clone_size: few
j_call: TRBJ2-2
d_call: -
v_call: TRBV4-1
cdr3_nt: TGCGCCAGCAGCCAAGATTTAGAGTGGGGGAACACCGGGGAGCTGTTTTTT
cdr3_aa: CASSQDLEWGNTGELFF

clone_size: few
j_call: TRBJ2-4
d_call: -
v_call: TRBV7-2
cdr3_nt: TGTGCCAGCAGCTTCAGGGATCTAGCCAAAAACATTCAGTACTTC
cdr3_aa: CASSFRDLAKNIQYF

clone_size: once
j_call: TRBJ2-3
d_call: TRBD1
v_call: TRBV5-4
cdr3_nt: TGTGCCAGCAGCTTGGTAGGGACAGGGCGCACAGATACGCAGTATTTT
cdr3_aa: CASSLVGTGRTDTQYF

clone_size: few
j_call: TRBJ1-1
d_call: -
v_call: TRBV9
cdr3_nt: TGTGCCAGCAGCGGCGTCAATGGGGCCACTGAAGCTTTCTTT
cdr3_aa: CASSGVNGATEAFF

clone_size: many
j_call: TRBJ2-3
d_call: -
v_call: TRBV9
cdr3_nt: TGTGCCAGCAGCGGTAGCGGTTTGAATACGCAGTATTTT
cdr3_aa: CASSGSGLNTQYF

clone_size: few
j_call: TRBJ1-2
d_call: -
v_call: TRBV4-1
cdr3_nt: TGCGCCAGCAGCCAATCTTCGACAGGTTGCACCTTC
cdr3_aa: CASSQSSTGCTF

clone_size: -
j_call: TRBJ2-2
d_call: TRBD2
v_call: TRBV7-3
cdr3_nt: TGTGCCAGCAGCGCTAGCGGGGGTTTGACCGGGGAGCTGTTTTTT
cdr3_aa: CASSASGGLTGELFF

clone_size: many
j_call: TRBJ1-6
d_call: -
v_call: TRBV19
cdr3_nt: TGTGCCAGTAGTATTCAGGGTCGGAATTCACCCCTCCACTTT
cdr3_aa: CASSIQGRNSPLHF

clone_size: few
j_call: TRBJ1-2
d_call: -
v_call: TRBV7-2
cdr3_nt: TGTGCCAGCAGCTTACAGCCAGGCAACTATGGCTACACCTTC
cdr3_aa: CASSLQPGNYGYTF

clone_size: -
j_call: TRBJ2-1
d_call: -
v_call: TRBV7-2
cdr3_nt: TGTGCCAGCAGCTTAGCGGGTGGGGGGGCCGCTAGTGAGCAGTTCTTC
cdr3_aa: CASSLAGGGAASEQFF

clone_size: -
j_call: TRBJ2-7
d_call: TRBD1
v_call: TRBV6-2/TRBV6-3
cdr3_nt: TGTGCCAGCAGTTGGACAGGGGGGAACTACGAGCAGTACTTC
cdr3_aa: CASSWTGGNYEQYF

clone_size: -
j_call: TRBJ2-5
d_call: -
v_call: TRBV6-5
cdr3_nt: TGTGCCAGCAGTTACTCGACGGGTTACGAGACCCAGTACTTC
cdr3_aa: CASSYSTGYETQYF

clone_size: few
j_call: TRBJ1-3
d_call: TRBD1
v_call: TRBV4-3
cdr3_nt: TGCGCCAGCAGCCAAGGTCCAGGGGGGTCCTCTGGAAACACCATATATTTT
cdr3_aa: CASSQGPGGSSGNTIYF

clone_size: -
j_call: TRBJ2-5
d_call: TRBD2
v_call: TRBV7-6
cdr3_nt: TGTGCCAGCAGCTTAGGCGGGGGGGTAGAGACCCAGTACTTC
cdr3_aa: CASSLGGGVETQYF

clone_size: few
j_call: TRBJ2-2
d_call: -
v_call: TRBV5-4
cdr3_nt: TGTGCCAGCAGCTTGGGTGGGGGAGCCAGAAACACCGGGGAGCTGTTTTTT
cdr3_aa: CASSLGGGARNTGELFF

clone_size: -
j_call: TRBJ1-1
d_call: -
v_call: TRBV6-1
cdr3_nt: TGTGCCAGCAGGGATGGAGGGGGAATCACTGAAGCTTTCTTT
cdr3_aa: CASRDGGGITEAFF

clone_size: few
j_call: TRBJ2-3
d_call: -
v_call: TRBV4-3
cdr3_nt: TGCGCCAGCAGCCAGCCCCGGACGGCGGGTACGCAGTATTTT
cdr3_aa: CASSQPRTAGTQYF

clone_size: -
j_call: TRBJ2-1
d_call: TRBD1
v_call: TRBV18
cdr3_nt: TGTGCCAGCTCACGCGACAGGGTCGGCAATGAGCAGTTCTTC
cdr3_aa: CASSRDRVGNEQFF

clone_size: -
j_call: TRBJ1-5
d_call: TRBD1
v_call: TRBV20-1
cdr3_nt: TGCAGTGCTAGAACCGGGACAGGGGCTCAGCCCCAGCATTTT
cdr3_aa: CSARTGTGAQPQHF

clone_size: -
j_call: TRBJ2-5
d_call: TRBD2
v_call: TRBV2
cdr3_nt: TGTGCCACCGCGACTAGCCCAGAGACCCAGTACTTC
cdr3_aa: CATATSPETQYF

clone_size: few
j_call: TRBJ1-2
d_call: -
v_call: TRBV25-1
cdr3_nt: TGTGCCAGCAGTGAACTAGAGGGTGATCCCATCTATGGCTACACCTTC
cdr3_aa: CASSELEGDPIYGYTF

clone_size: -
j_call: TRBJ2-1
d_call: TRBD1
v_call: TRBV6-2/TRBV6-3
cdr3_nt: TGTGCCAGCAGTCCCCTGCCCGGCCAGGGGGCCGACAATGAGCAGTTCTTC
cdr3_aa: CASSPLPGQGADNEQFF

clone_size: -
j_call: TRBJ1-6
d_call: -
v_call: TRBV20-1
cdr3_nt: TGCAGTGCTAGAGTCCCCAGGGCTGATTCACCCCTCCACTTT
cdr3_aa: CSARVPRADSPLHF

clone_size: few
j_call: TRBJ1-5
d_call: -
v_call: TRBV12-3/TRBV12-4
cdr3_nt: TGTGCCAGCAGTCCCAGCGGTGCGGGCGGCAATCAGCCCCAGCATTTT
cdr3_aa: CASSPSGAGGNQPQHF